This T cell receptor beta chain was identified during a study of blood T cell repertoires in COVID-19 (dated by TCRdb to the early 2020s). Context from the whole study: Samples covering the acute and convalescent phases of COVID-19 were provided by collaborators in the United States, Italy and Spain. The material from the prospective study consisted of cDNA or gDNA derived from T cells, B-cell-depleted T cells, or PBMCs. Deeply sampled blood TCRbeta repertoires from subjects exposed to, actively infected with, or recovered from COVID-19 were included in the dataset. The repertoires were released in a freely available public database intended as a resource for research on the immune response to SARS-CoV-2. The samples were drawn from the first 160 participants of the ongoing ImmuneRACE study and from 1,254 subjects provided by 6 global collaborators. A de-identified subject ID, COVID-19 status, age in years and sex were almost always included in the sample metadata. HLA class I and class II types, where available, came from metadata supplied by the sample provider rather than from assay-based typing. Study-wide findings and limitations: The quantity of clinical and demographic metadata differed by source and by participant and was supplied without curation.

From its cysteine to its phenylalanine, the CDR3 spans 13 amino acids. Left in the record is the CDR3 DNA by itself, 39 bases read in frame from the first base. V loses 1 base, J loses 5 bases, and the germline ends lie 8 bases apart. TCRbeta CDR3 regions were amplified from genomic DNA using the immunoSEQ Assay, a bias-controlled multiplex PCR. On the authors' methods: Nucleated cell counts per sample were estimated from amplification of reference gene primers within the assay. To quantify the absolute abundance of each unique TCRbeta CDR3 rearrangement, sequence reads were collapsed and filtered. For each sample, productive Simpson clonality was calculated as the square root of Simpson's diversity index across productive rearrangements. As stored in TCRdb, this immuneACCESS dataset retains in-frame rearrangements with V and J assigned. A fraction of the clones does not appear; measured against another copy, unresolved V genes explain less than half of the discrepancy, and the remainder lacks a known reason. V, J and clone size were drawn from that table, and D and trimming were deduced from the DNA. Recorded for this sample are tens of thousands of clones; around 80% of them occurred a single time. The ten largest clonotypes hold 9% to 15% of the sample.

The collaborating institutions used their own protocols to collect whole blood in K2EDTA tubes. For TCRbeta analysis, collaborator samples were shipped as frozen whole blood, as isolated PBMCs, or as DNA extracted from either sample type. In the case of this clone: No cognate antigen has been identified for it. Qualities for individual bases were not recorded, and no much larger clone is one base off.

Recombination connected TRBV12-3 or TRBV12-4 to TRBJ1-2, with the D gene not confidently named. The clonotype comes from a human donor in a cohort sampled during active COVID-19. The material sequenced was peripheral blood. The sequence in DNA is TGTGCCAGCAGTTTAGTAAACACATATGGCTACACCTTC. Protein translation: CASSLVNTYGYTF.